This T cell receptor beta chain is drawn from a study of cytomegalovirus exposure and HLA in healthy donors. Primers: 60 Vbeta forward and 13 Jbeta reverse. Profiling relied on immunoSEQ multiplex PCR, and the TCRdb table lists in-frame clones only, not all of them. The sample records around 110,000 clones, 70% to 85% being singletons. CDR3 length: 17 residues. In germline, CDR1 is WNHNN, CDR2 SYGVQD (reference sequence). The junction had 4 bases not matched to a gene; V was cut back by 0 bases and J by 0 bases. Sequenced input: PBMCs. The receptor comes from a male donor in good health and CMV-seronegative. The genes are TRBV10-1 and TRBJ2-5; TRBD2 matches 10 bases. The CDR3 reads CASSESGTSGDQETQYF. CDR3 DNA: TGCGCCAGCAGTGAGTCTGGTACTAGCGGGGACCAAGAGACCCAGTACTTC.